This T cell receptor beta chain was found in a study of blood T cell dynamics during melanoma immunotherapy. Looking at the study overall: First-line therapy was either pembrolizumab or nivolumab with ipilimumab for metastatic melanoma.

Findings and caveats of the study: Whether repertoire-driving clones were melanoma-specific could not be determined.

Generated by immunoSEQ multiplex PCR, the TCRdb table keeps only in-frame clones and is missing some. The top ten hold roughly 0.17% of the sample, which has some 13,000 clones, 92% seen once. Regarding time point: pre-treatment baseline. Apart from a couple of fast progressors, RECIST 1.1 response was judged 12 weeks post-infusion. Patients had no prior systemic cancer treatment, immunosuppressants or other active cancers. The V and J ends lost 3 bases and 3 bases respectively, with 6 bases between them. Germline V lookup: CDR1 ENHRY, CDR2 SYGVKD. This CDR3 has 13 amino acids. This clone was observed a handful of times. Antigen unknown.

The sample here was effector memory CD8+ T cells from blood, taken from a patient treated with checkpoint blockade. The TCR sequence derives from a human donor with melanoma. The V call is TRBV10-3, the J call TRBJ1-5; D remains ambiguous. This CDR3 reads CAISEGNNQPQHF. The DNA of the CDR3 is TGTGCCATCAGTGAAGGGAACAATCAGCCCCAGCATTTT.